These T cell receptor beta chains were read from a single sample in a study of MAIT cells during Salmonella Paratyphi A infection. TCRdb reprocessed the 5' RACE reads via MiXCR and lists one record per CDR3 protein. The table lists about a thousand distinct CDR3 sequences, approximately 20% of them singletons. This material consisted of MAIT cells from blood, taken at the middle sampling point of the challenge study. The receptors come from a person aged 18 to 69 who was deliberately infected with Salmonella Paratyphi A in a paratyphoid fever challenge study. The CDR3 runs from the conserved cysteine through the conserved F or W. D genes are given only for firm matches. Rows may omit the clone size; those that give it use once, few, many or a size class.

TRBJ2-7 | TRBV3-1 | . | . | CASSQYRDNYYEQYF | TGTGCCAGCAGCCAATACCGGGACAACTACTACGAGCAGTACTTC
TRBJ2-7 | TRBV20-1 | medium-sized | . | CSARAGDTEQYF | TGCAGTGCTAGAGCGGGTGATACGGAGCAGTACTTC
TRBJ1-2 | TRBV21-1 | . | . | CASSKRSQTRTRDYGYTF | TGTGCCAGCAGCAAAAGGTCCCAGACTCGGACTCGAGACTATGGCTACACCTTC
TRBJ1-6 | TRBV6-4 | medium-sized | . | CASSATGTSGSPLHF | TGTGCCAGCAGTGCGACTGGGACGTCGGGGTCACCCCTCCACTTT
TRBJ2-6 | TRBV28 | . | . | CASSSWESSGANVLTF | TGTGCCAGCAGTTCCTGGGAAAGCTCTGGGGCCAACGTCCTGACTTTC
TRBJ2-7 | TRBV20-1 | medium-sized | TRBD1 | CSARDREYEQYF | TGCAGTGCTAGGGACAGGGAATACGAGCAGTACTTC
TRBJ1-1 | TRBV7-9 | few | . | CASSHQTTEAFF | TGTGCCAGCAGCCACCAGACCACTGAAGCTTTCTTT
TRBJ2-2 | TRBV20-1 | . | . | CSARGRLENEQYFGELFF | .
TRBJ2-5 | TRBV20-1 | few | TRBD2 | CGGRGGANQETQYF | TGCGGAGGTCGGGGGGGGGCCAACCAAGAGACCCAGTACTTC
TRBJ2-1 | TRBV27 | . | . | CASSQGGVEGYNEQFF | TGTGCCAGCAGCCAAGGCGGGGTCGAGGGGTACAATGAGCAGTTCTTC
TRBJ2-1 | TRBV6-4 | medium-sized | . | CASSDSSGSYNEQFF | TGTGCCAGCAGTGACTCTAGCGGCTCCTACAATGAGCAGTTCTTC
TRBJ2-7 | TRBV20-1 | medium-sized | TRBD1 | CSARTNIGTGDSYEQYF | TGCAGTGCTAGGACGAATATCGGGACAGGGGATTCCTACGAGCAGTACTTC
TRBJ2-1 | TRBV20-1 | medium-sized | . | CSARDFIRGSSYNEQFF | TGCAGTGCTAGAGATTTCATAAGGGGGAGCTCCTACAATGAGCAGTTCTTC
TRBJ1-4 | TRBV15 | . | TRBD1 | CATSRGDSQREKLFF | TGTGCCACCAGCAGGGGGGACAGCCAAAGGGAAAAACTGTTTTTT
TRBJ2-7 | TRBV5-5 | medium-sized | TRBD1 | CASSASGQGFDEQYF | TGTGCCAGCAGCGCATCGGGACAGGGGTTCGACGAGCAGTACTTC
TRBJ2-2 | TRBV6-2/TRBV6-3 | few | . | CASSYGGATGELFF | TGTGCCAGCAGTTACGGGGGGGCCACCGGGGAGCTGTTTTTT
TRBJ2-2 | TRBV24-1 | . | . | CATSESTDVGELFF | TGTGCCACCAGTGAGTCGACAGATGTCGGGGAGCTGTTTTTT
TRBJ2-7 | TRBV4-2 | . | TRBD2 | CASSQGLAGAYEQYF | TGTGCCAGCAGCCAGGGACTAGCGGGAGCCTACGAGCAGTACTTC
TRBJ1-1 | TRBV20-1 | many | . | CSASFEGMNTEAFF | TGCAGTGCTAGCTTTGAGGGAATGAACACTGAAGCTTTCTTT
TRBJ1-5 | TRBV21-1 | few | . | CASSNTLGTGLYQPQHF | TGTGCCAGCAGCAACACTTTGGGGACAGGCCTATATCAGCCCCAGCATTTT
TRBJ2-6 | TRBV3-1 | large | TRBD1 | CASTPGQISGANVLTF | TGTGCCAGCACTCCGGGACAGATCTCTGGGGCCAACGTCCTGACTTTC
TRBJ2-1 | TRBV5-1 | few | TRBD1 | CASSLAQGETGLIHEQFF | TGCGCCAGCAGCTTGGCCCAGGGGGAAACAGGGCTAATACATGAGCAGTTCTTC
TRBJ1-1 | TRBV20-1 | few | . | CSARREGLDTEAFF | TGCAGTGCTAGAAGGGAGGGGCTGGACACTGAAGCTTTCTTT
TRBJ1-1 | TRBV20-1 | . | . | CSASPFNTEAFF | TGCAGTGCTAGCCCTTTTAACACTGAAGCTTTCTTT
TRBJ2-4 | TRBV5-6 | . | . | CASRVLGPDTKNIQYF | TGTGCCAGCAGGGTCCTGGGACCAGATACCAAAAACATTCAGTACTTC
TRBJ2-1 | TRBV20-1 | . | . | CSARGGAENNEQFF | TGCAGTGCTAGAGGAGGAGCGGAGAACAATGAGCAGTTCTTC
TRBJ2-5 | TRBV7-9 | medium-sized | . | CASSRAQGDVETQYF | TGTGCCAGCAGCCGGGCACAGGGTGATGTAGAGACCCAGTACTTC
TRBJ2-2 | TRBV25-1 | medium-sized | . | CASSEYRDTGELFF | TGTGCCAGCAGTGAATATAGGGACACCGGGGAGCTGTTTTTT
TRBJ2-7 | TRBV11-2 | . | TRBD1 | CASSLTGTGPYEQYF | TGTGCCAGCAGCCTTACCGGGACAGGACCATACGAGCAGTACTTC
TRBJ2-1 | TRBV5-1 | . | TRBD2 | CASSLTSGRINEQFF | TGCGCCAGCAGCCTGACTAGCGGGAGGATCAATGAGCAGTTCTTC
TRBJ2-7 | TRBV4-2 | . | TRBD1 | CASSQTPGQGADEQYF | TGTGCCAGCAGCCAAACTCCGGGACAGGGGGCGGACGAGCAGTACTTC
TRBJ2-1 | TRBV20-1 | few | . | CSARTYSRDYNEQFF | TGCAGTGCTAGGACTTATAGCCGAGACTACAATGAGCAGTTCTTC
TRBJ1-5 | TRBV6-4 | few | . | CASSEGGAGQPQHF | TGTGCCAGCAGTGAAGGCGGGGCAGGTCAGCCCCAGCATTTT